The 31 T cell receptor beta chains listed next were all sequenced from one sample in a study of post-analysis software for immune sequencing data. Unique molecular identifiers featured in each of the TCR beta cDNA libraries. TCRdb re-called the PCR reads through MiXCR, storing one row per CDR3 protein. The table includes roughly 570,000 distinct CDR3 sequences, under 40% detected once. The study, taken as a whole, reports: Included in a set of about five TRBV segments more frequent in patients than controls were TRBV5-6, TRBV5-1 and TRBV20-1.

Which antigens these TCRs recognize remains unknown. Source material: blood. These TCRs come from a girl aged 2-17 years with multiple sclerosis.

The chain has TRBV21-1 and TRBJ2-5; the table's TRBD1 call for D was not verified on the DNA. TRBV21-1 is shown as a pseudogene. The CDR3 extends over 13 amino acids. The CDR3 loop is CASSNFPEETQYF. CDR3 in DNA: TGTGCCAGCAGCAACTTTCCCGAAGAGACCCAGTACTTC.

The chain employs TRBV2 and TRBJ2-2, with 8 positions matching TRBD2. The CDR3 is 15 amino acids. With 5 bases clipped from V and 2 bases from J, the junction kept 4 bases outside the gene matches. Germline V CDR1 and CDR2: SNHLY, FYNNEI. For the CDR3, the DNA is TGTGCCAGCAGTCGACTAGCGACTAACACCGGGGAGCTGTTTTTT. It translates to CASSRLATNTGELFF.

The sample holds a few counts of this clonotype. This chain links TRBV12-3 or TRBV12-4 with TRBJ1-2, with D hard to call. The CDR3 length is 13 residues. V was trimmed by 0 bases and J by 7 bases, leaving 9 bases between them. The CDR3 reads CASSLATQSGYTF. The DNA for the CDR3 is TGTGCCAGCAGTTTAGCAACCCAGAGTGGCTACACCTTC.

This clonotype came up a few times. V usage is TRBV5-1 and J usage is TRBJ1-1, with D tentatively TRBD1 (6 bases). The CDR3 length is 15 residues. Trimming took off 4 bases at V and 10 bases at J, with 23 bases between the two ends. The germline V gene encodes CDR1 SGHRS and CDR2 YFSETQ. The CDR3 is CASSPITGGPEGAFF. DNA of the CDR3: TGCGCCAGCAGCCCAATCACCGGGGGGCCCGAGGGAGCTTTCTTT.

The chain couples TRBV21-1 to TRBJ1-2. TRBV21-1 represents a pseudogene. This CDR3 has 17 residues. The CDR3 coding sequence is TGTGCCAGCAGCAAAGCGCTGGGACTCCGGGAGGTATATGGCTACACCTTC. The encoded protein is CASSKALGLREVYGYTF.

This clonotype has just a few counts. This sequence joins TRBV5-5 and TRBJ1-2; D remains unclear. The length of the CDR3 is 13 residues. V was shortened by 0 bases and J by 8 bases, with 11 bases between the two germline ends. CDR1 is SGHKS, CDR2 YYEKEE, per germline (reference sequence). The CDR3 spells CASSLEAGRGYTF. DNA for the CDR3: TGTGCCAGCAGCTTGGAGGCGGGGAGGGGCTACACCTTC.

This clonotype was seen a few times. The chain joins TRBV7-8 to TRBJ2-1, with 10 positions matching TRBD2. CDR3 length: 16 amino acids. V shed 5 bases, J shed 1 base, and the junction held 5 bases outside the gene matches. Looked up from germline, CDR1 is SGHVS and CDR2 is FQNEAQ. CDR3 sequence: CASSDRTSGSYNEQFF. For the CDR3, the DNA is TGTGCCAGCAGCGACAGGACTAGCGGTTCCTACAATGAGCAGTTCTTC. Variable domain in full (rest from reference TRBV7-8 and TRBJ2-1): GAGVSQSPRYKVAKRGQDVALRCDPISGHVSLFWYQQALGQGPEFLTYFQNEAQLDKSGLPSDRFFAERPEGSVSTLKIQRTQQEDSAVYLCASSDRTSGSYNEQFFGPGTRLTVL.

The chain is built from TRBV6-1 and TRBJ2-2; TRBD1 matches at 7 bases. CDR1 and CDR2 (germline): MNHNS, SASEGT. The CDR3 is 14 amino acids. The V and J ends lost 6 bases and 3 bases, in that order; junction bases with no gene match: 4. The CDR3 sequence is CASSGQVYTGELFF. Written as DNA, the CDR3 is TGTGCCAGCAGCGGACAGGTTTACACCGGGGAGCTGTTTTTT.

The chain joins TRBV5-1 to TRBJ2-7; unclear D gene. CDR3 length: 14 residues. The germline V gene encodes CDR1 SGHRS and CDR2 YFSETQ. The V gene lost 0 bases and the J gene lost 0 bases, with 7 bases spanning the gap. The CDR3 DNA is TGCGCCAGCAGCTTGGGCAGTGTCTCCTACGAGCAGTACTTC. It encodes CASSLGSVSYEQYF.

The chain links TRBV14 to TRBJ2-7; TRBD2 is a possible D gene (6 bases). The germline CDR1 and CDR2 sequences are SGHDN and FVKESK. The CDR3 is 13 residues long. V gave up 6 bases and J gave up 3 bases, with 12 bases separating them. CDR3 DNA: TGTGCCAGCAGGCAAATCGGGGGCTACGAGCAGTACTTC. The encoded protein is CASRQIGGYEQYF.

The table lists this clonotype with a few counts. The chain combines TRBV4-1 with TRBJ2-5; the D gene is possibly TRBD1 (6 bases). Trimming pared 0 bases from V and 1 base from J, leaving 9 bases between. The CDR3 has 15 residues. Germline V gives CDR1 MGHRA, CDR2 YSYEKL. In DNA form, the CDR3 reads TGCGCCAGCAGCCAAGAGGGACACTCCCAAGAGACCCAGTACTTC. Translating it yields CASSQEGHSQETQYF.

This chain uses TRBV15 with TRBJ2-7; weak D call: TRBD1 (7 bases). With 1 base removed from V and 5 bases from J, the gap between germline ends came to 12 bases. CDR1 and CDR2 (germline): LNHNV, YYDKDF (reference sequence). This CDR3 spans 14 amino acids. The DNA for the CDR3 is TGTGCCACCAGCAGAGGGGGGGACAGCCACGAGCAGTACTTC. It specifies CATSRGGDSHEQYF.

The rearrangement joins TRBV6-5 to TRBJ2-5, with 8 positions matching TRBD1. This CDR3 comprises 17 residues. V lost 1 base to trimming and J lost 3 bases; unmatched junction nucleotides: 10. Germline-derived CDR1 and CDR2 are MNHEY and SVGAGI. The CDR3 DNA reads TGTGCCAGCAGTTACTTAGGAGCAGGGGGCGAGGAAGAGACCCAGTACTTC. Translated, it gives CASSYLGAGGEEETQYF.

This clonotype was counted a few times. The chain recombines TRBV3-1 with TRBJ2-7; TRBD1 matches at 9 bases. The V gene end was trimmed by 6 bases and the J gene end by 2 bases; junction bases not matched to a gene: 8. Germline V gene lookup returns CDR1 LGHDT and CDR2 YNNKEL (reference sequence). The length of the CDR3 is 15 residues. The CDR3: CASRPPGQGAYEQYF. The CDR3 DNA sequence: TGTGCCAGCAGACCTCCGGGACAGGGAGCCTACGAGCAGTACTTC.

Here the CDR3 reads CASSFDTWGLPQETQYF. The CDR3 DNA reads as TGTGCCAGCAGCTTCGATACTTGGGGACTGCCGCAAGAGACCCAGTACTTC. V usage is TRBV5-5 and J usage is TRBJ2-5, with a possible D match to TRBD2 (6 bases). CDR1 is SGHKS, CDR2 YYEKEE, per germline (reference sequence). Trimming removed 2 bases from V and 2 bases from J, with 19 bases in between. CDR3 length: 17 residues.

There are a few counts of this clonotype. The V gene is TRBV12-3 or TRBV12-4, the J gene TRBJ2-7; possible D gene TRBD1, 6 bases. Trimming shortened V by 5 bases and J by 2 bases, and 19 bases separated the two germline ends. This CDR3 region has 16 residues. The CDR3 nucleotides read TGTGCCAGCAGTCCAAGAGTTACAGGGATTGCCTACGAGCAGTACTTC. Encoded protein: CASSPRVTGIAYEQYF.

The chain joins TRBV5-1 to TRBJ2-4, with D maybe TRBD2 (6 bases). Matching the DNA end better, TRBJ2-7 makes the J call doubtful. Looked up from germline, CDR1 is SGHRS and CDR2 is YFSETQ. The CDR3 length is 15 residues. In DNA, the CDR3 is TGCGCCAGCAGCTTGGGCCAGGGAGGCCTCAACGAGCAGTACTTC. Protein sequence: CASSLGQGGLNEQYF.

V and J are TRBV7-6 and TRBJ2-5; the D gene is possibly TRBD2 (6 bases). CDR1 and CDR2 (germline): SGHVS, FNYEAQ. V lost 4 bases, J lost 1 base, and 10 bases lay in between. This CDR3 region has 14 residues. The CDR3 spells CASSSRGSQETQYF. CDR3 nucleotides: TGTGCCAGCAGCTCTCGGGGGAGCCAAGAGACCCAGTACTTC.

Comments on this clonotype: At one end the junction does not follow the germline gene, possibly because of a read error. This CDR3 reads CATSESEGSGGRNTGELFF. The CDR3 DNA follows: TGTGCCACCAGTGAGTCCGAGGGTAGCGGGGGACGTAACACCGGGGAGCTGTTTTTT. This chain joins TRBV10-3 and TRBJ2-2; TRBD2 matches at 9 bases. This CDR3 contains 19 residues. Germline loops: CDR1 ENHRY, CDR2 SYGVKD.

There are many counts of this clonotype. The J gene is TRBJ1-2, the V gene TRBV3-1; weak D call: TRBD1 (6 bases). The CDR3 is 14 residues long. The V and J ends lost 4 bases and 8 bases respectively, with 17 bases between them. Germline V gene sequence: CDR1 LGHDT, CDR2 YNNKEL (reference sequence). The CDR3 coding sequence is TGTGCCAGCAGCCCTTGGACAGAACGAGGGGGCTACACCTTC. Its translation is CASSPWTERGGYTF.

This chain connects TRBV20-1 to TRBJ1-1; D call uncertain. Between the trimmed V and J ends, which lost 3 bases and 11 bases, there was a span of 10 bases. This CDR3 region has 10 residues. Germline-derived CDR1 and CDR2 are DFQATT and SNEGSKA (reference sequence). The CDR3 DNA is TGCAGTGCTAGTCAGTCGTCGGCTTTCTTT. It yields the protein CSASQSSAFF.

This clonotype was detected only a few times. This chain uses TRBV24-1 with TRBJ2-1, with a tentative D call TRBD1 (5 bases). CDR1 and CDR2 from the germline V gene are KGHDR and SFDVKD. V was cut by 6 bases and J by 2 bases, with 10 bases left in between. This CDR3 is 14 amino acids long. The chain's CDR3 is CATSSWGAYNEQFF. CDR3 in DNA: TGTGCCACCAGTTCATGGGGCGCCTACAATGAGCAGTTCTTC.

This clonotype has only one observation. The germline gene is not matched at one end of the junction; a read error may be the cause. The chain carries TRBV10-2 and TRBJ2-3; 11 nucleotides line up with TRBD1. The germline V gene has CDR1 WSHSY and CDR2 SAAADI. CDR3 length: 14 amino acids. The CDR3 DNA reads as TGCGCCAGCGGCCGGGACAGGGGGGCAGATGCGCAGTATTTT. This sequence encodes CASGRDRGADAQYF.

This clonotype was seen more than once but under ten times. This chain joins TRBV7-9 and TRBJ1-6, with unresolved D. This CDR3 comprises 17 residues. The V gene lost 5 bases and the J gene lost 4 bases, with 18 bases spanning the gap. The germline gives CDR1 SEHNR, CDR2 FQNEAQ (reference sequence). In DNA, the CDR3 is TGTGCCAGCAGCCCTGGTTTTCAGGTCGTTTATAATTCACCCCTCCACTTT. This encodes CASSPGFQVVYNSPLHF.

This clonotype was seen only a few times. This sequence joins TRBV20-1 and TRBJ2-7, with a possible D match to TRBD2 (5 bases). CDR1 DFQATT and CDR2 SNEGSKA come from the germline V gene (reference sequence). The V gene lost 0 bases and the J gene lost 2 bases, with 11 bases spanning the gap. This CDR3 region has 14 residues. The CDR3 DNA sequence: TGCAGTGCTAGAGAAACCGGGGAAGCCTACGAGCAGTACTTC. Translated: CSARETGEAYEQYF.

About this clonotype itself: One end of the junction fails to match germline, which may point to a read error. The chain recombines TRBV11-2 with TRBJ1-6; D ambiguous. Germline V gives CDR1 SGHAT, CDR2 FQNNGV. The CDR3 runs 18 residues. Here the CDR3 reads CVSSLARGGSSYNSPLHF. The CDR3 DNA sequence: TGTGTCAGCAGCTTAGCTCGCGGAGGAAGCTCCTATAATTCACCCCTCCACTTT.

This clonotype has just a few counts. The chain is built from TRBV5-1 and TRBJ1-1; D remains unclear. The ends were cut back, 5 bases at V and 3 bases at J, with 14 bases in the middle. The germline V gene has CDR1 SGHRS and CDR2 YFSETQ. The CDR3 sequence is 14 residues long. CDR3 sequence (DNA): TGCGCCAGCAGGGACGGGCCCGGGTACACTGAAGCTTTCTTT. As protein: CASRDGPGYTEAFF.

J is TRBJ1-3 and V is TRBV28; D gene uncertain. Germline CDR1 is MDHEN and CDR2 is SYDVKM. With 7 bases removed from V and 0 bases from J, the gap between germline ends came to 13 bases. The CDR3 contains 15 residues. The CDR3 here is CASTLRVRSGNTIYF. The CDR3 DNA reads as TGTGCCAGCACCCTTAGGGTCCGCTCTGGAAACACCATATATTTT.

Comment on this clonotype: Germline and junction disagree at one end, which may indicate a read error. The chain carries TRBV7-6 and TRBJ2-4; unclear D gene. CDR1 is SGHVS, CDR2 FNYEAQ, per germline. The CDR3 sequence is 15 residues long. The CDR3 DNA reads TGTGCCAGCAGCTTAGCGCGGTGGCCTTTAAACATTCAGGACTTC. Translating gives CASSLARWPLNIQDF.

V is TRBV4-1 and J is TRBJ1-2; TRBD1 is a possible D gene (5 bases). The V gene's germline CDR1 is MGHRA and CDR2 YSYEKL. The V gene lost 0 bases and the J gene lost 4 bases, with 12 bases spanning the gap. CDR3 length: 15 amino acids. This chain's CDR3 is CASSQDSGTGYGYTF. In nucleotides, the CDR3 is TGCGCCAGCAGCCAAGATTCCGGGACGGGCTATGGCTACACCTTC.

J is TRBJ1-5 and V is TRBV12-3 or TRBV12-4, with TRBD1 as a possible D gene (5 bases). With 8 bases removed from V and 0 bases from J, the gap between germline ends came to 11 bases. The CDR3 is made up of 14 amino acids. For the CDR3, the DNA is TGTGCCAGCCGGGACTCCTATAGCAATCAGCCCCAGCATTTT. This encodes CASRDSYSNQPQHF.